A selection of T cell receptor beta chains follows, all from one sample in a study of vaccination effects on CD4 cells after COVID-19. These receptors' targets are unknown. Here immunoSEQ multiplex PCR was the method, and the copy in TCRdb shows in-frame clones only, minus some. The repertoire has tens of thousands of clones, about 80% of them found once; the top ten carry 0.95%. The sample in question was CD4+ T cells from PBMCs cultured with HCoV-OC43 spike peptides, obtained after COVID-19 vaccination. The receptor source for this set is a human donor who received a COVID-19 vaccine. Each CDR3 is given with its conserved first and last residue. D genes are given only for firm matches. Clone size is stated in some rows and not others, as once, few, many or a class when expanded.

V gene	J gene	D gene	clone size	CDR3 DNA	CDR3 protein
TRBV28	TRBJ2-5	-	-	TGTGCCAGCAGTCAAGAGACCCAGTACTTC	CASSQETQYF
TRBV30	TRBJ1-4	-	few	TGTGCCTGCCAACCGACGGGGGCAACTAATGAAAAACTGTTTTTT	CACQPTGATNEKLFF
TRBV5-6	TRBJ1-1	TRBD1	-	TGTGCCAGCAGTCGACAGGGAATGAACACTGAAGCTTTCTTT	CASSRQGMNTEAFF
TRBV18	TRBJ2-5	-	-	TGTGCCAGCTCACAGTTCCAAGAGACCCAGTACTTC	CASSQFQETQYF
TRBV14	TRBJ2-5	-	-	TGTGCCAGCAGCCAATACCAGGGCGGCGAGACCCAGTACTTC	CASSQYQGGETQYF
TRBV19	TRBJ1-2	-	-	TGTGCCAGTAACCCCGGGACAAGCTATGGCTACACCTTC	CASNPGTSYGYTF
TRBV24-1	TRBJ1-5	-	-	TGTGCCACCAGTGACCCGAATCAGCCCCAGCATTTT	CATSDPNQPQHF
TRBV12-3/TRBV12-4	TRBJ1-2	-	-	TGTGCCAGCGCCAAATCGACGGCCGGGGGCTACACCTTC	CASAKSTAGGYTF
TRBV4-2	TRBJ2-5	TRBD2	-	TGTGCCAGCAGCCAAGATCTAGCGGGGGGCCTGGAGACCCAGTACTTC	CASSQDLAGGLETQYF
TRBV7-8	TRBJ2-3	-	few	TGTGCCAGCAGCTTATTCGACGGTAGATCAGATACGCAGTATTTT	CASSLFDGRSDTQYF
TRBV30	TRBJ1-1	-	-	TGTGCCTGGAAAAGGTTTGTCTCCACTGAAGCTTTCTTT	CAWKRFVSTEAFF
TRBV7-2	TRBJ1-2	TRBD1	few	TGTGCCAGCAGCTTAGGTACAGGGGTGGGTTATGGCTACACCTTC	CASSLGTGVGYGYTF
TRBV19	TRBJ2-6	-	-	TGTGCCAGTAGTGACAGAGGGGGGTCTGGGGCCAACGTCCTGACTTTC	CASSDRGGSGANVLTF
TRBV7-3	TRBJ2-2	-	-	TGTGCCAGCAGCCCCAGCGGGCGAATCGGGGAGCTGTTTTTT	CASSPSGRIGELFF
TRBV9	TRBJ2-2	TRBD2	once	TGTGCCAGCAGCGCGTTAGCGGGGGGCACCGGGGAGCTGTTTTTT	CASSALAGGTGELFF
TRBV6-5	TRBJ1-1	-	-	TGTGCCAGCAGCCGACACCTGAACACTGAAGCTTTCTTT	CASSRHLNTEAFF
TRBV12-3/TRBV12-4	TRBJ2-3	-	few	TGTGCCAGCAGTTTTAGCACAGATACGCAGTATTTT	CASSFSTDTQYF
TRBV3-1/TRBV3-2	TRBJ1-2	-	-	TGTGCCAGCAGCCAAGAATACAGGGAGTATGGCTACACCTTC	CASSQEYREYGYTF
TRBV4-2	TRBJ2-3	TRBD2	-	TGTGCCAGCAGCCAAATGGGACTAGCGGGTACAGATACGCAGTATTTT	CASSQMGLAGTDTQYF
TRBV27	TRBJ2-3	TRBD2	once	TGTGCCAGCAGTTTCACGCCTAGCGGGGGGGCCACAGATACGCAGTATTTT	CASSFTPSGGATDTQYF
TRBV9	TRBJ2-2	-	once	TGTGCCAGCACCGCTAGGCCAGAAAACACCGGGGAGCTGTTTTTT	CASTARPENTGELFF
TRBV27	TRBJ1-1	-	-	TGTGCCAGCAGTTTTGTTAGAGGCTTGATCACTGAAGCTTTCTTT	CASSFVRGLITEAFF
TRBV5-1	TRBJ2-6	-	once	TGCGCCAGCAGCTTGGAAGGGGCCAACGTCCTGACTTTC	CASSLEGANVLTF
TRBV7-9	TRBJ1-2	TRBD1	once	TGTGCCAGCAGCTTAGGGGACAGCGGGGAGGGCTACACCTTC	CASSLGDSGEGYTF
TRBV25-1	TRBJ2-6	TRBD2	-	TGTGCCAGCAGTACAACAAGGGGAGGGAATGGGGCCAACGTCCTGACTTTC	CASSTTRGGNGANVLTF
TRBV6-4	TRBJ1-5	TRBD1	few	TGTGCCAGCAGCGAGGACAGGGGGTTCCCTAGCAATCAGCCCCAGCATTTT	CASSEDRGFPSNQPQHF
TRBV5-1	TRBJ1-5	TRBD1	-	TGCGCCAGCAGCGAGGGGACAGGGTCGGGCAATCAGCCCCAGCATTTT	CASSEGTGSGNQPQHF
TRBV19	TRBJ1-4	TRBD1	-	TGTGCCAGTAGGACAGGGATGGACAACGAAAAACTGTTTTTT	CASRTGMDNEKLFF
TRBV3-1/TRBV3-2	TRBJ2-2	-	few	TGTGCCAGCAGCCAAGATTGGAACACCGGGGAGCTGTTTTTT	CASSQDWNTGELFF
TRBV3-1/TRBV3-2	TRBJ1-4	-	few	TGTGCCAGCAGCCATTTGAGTTCTAATGAAAAACTGTTTTTT	CASSHLSSNEKLFF
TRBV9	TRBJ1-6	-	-	TGTGCCAGCAGCACAGACAGCGAGTCACCCCTCCACTTT	CASSTDSESPLHF
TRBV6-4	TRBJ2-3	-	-	TGTGCCAGCAGTGACTCTAATGGGGCCGGGGATACGCAGTATTTT	CASSDSNGAGDTQYF
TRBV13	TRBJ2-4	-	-	TGTGCCAGCAGCACCCTCAATTCAGGGACCAAAAACATTCAGTACTTC	CASSTLNSGTKNIQYF
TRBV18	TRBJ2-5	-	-	TGTGCCAGCACTCGGGGAGAACAAGAGACCCAGTACTTC	CASTRGEQETQYF
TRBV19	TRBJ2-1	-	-	TGTGCCTCGGGGGGAGGGGGGTCGAATGAGCAGTTCTTC	CASGGGGSNEQFF
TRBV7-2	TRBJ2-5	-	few	TGTGCCAGCAGCTTAGAGTCGACATGGGAGACCCAGTACTTC	CASSLESTWETQYF
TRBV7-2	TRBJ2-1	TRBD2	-	TGTGCCAGCAGCCGGGGACTAGCGGTGTACAATGAGCAGTTCTTC	CASSRGLAVYNEQFF
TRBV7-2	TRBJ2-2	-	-	TGTGCCAGCAGCTTAATCGGAGGCAGGACCATAGGGGAGCTGTTTTTT	CASSLIGGRTIGELFF
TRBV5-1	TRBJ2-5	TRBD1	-	TGCGCCAGCAGCGACACAGGGGGCGAGGAGACCCAGTACTTC	CASSDTGGEETQYF
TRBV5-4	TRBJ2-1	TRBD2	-	TGTGCCAGCAGCTTTGGAGGGACTAGCTCCTACAATGAGCAGTTCTTC	CASSFGGTSSYNEQFF
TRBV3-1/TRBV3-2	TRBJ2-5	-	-	TGTGCCAGCACCCATATTGGGGTTCAAGAGACCCAGTACTTC	CASTHIGVQETQYF
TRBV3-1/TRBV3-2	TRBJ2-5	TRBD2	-	TGTGCCAGCAGCCAAAGAGTAGCGGGGAGTCAAGAGACCCAGTACTTC	CASSQRVAGSQETQYF
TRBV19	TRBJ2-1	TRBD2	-	TGTGCCAGTAGTGTTACTAGCGGGGGATACAATGAGCAGTTCTTC	CASSVTSGGYNEQFF
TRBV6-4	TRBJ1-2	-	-	TGTGCCAGCAGTGACGGGCAACGTGGGATCTATGGCTACACCTTC	CASSDGQRGIYGYTF
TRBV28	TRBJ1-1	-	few	TGTGCCAGCAGTGGAAGGGGCCATAACACTGAAGCTTTCTTT	CASSGRGHNTEAFF
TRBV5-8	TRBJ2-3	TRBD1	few	TGTGCCAGCCCTGCCAGACCGGGACAGCGCACAGATACGCAGTATTTT	CASPARPGQRTDTQYF
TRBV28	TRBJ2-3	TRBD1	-	TGTGCCAGCAGTTGGACAGGGGGCTCAGATACGCAGTATTTT	CASSWTGGSDTQYF
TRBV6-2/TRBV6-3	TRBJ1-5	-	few	TGTGCCAGCAGCTCTCAATACACGAATCAGCCCCAGCATTTT	CASSSQYTNQPQHF
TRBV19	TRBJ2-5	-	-	TGTGCCAGTAGTACCCATTCAGGGGTGTCCTCAGAGACCCAGTACTTC	CASSTHSGVSSETQYF